The present T cell receptor beta chain was sequenced within a study of blood T cells in healthy people across ages. Findings and caveats of the study: Using unsorted PBMCs precluded a conclusive naive versus antigen-experienced comparison.

This clonotype appeared a few times. Its antigen is unknown. Germline CDR1 is DFQATT and CDR2 is SNEGSKA (reference sequence). CDR3 size: 15 residues. The trim removed 3 bases at V and 7 bases at J, leaving 9 bases unmatched. With a J-beta primer mix and a sample-barcoded 5' primer, a second PCR ran about 7 to 12 cycles. TCRdb used MiXCR to reprocess the 5' RACE reads, holding one entry per CDR3 protein. The top ten clones hold under 4% of a sample with about 800,000 distinct CDR3 sequences, around 25% of them seen once. These data were also filed under a second study, of T cells of mothers and their children.

The sequence was obtained from a boy younger than 18 in good health. The V call is TRBV20-1, the J call TRBJ2-5; 12 nucleotides agree with TRBD2. Sequencing was performed on blood. The CDR3 nucleotides read TGCAGTGCTAGGGACCGACTAGCGGGGGCGGGGACCCAGTACTTC. Translating it yields CSARDRLAGAGTQYF.